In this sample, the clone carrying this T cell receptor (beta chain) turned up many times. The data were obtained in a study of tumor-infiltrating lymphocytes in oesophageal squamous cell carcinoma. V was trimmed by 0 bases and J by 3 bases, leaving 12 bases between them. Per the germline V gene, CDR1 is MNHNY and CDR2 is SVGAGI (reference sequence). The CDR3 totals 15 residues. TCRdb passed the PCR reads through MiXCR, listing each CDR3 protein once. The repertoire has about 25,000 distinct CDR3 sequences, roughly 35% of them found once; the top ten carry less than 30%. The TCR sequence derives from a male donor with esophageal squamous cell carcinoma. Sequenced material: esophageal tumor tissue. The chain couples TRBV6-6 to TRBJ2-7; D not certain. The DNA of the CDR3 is TGTGCCAGCAGTTACTCGACCAGCCGGAGCTACGAGCAGTACTTC. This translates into CASSYSTSRSYEQYF.